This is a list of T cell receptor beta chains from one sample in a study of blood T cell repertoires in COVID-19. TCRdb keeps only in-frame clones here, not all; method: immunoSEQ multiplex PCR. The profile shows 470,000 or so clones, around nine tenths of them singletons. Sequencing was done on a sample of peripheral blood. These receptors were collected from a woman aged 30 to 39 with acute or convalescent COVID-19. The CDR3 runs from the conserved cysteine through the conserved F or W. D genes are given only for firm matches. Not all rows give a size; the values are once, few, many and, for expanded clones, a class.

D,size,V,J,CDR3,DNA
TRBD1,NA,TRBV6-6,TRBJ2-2,CASRDGQGAAGELFF,TGTGCCAGCAGAGATGGACAGGGGGCTGCCGGGGAGCTGTTTTTT
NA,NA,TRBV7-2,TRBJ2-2,CASSLKVGRAAGELFF,TGTGCCAGCAGCCTAAAGGTTGGCAGGGCGGCCGGGGAGCTGTTTTTT
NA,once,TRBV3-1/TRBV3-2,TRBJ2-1,CASSQGQSYNEQFF,TGTGCCAGCAGCCAGGGGCAGTCCTACAATGAGCAGTTCTTC
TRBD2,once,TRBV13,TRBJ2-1,CASSTRGGSSYNEQFF,TGTGCCAGCAGCACCCGGGGGGGATCTTCCTACAATGAGCAGTTCTTC
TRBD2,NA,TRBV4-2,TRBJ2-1,CASSRRGGTSGANEQFF,TGTGCCAGCAGCCGACGGGGAGGGACTAGCGGGGCCAATGAGCAGTTCTTC
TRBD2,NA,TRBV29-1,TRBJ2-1,CSGVSGGYNEQFF,TGCAGCGGGGTTAGCGGGGGGTACAATGAGCAGTTCTTC
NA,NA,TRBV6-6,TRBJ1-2,CASSYSSDTSYYGYTF,TGTGCCAGCAGTTACTCTTCTGATACTTCTTACTATGGCTACACCTTC
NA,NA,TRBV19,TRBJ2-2,CAKLGPSHTGELFF,TGTGCTAAGTTGGGGCCTTCCCACACCGGGGAGCTGTTTTTT
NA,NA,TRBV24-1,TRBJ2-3,CATSSSGPADTQYF,TGTGCCACCAGCAGTAGTGGGCCCGCAGATACGCAGTATTTT
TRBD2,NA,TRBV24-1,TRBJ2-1,CATSEPTSGKQFF,TGTGCCACCAGTGAACCGACTAGCGGAAAGCAGTTCTTC
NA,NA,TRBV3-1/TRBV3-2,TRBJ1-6,CASSQGRNYNSPLHF,TGTGCCAGCAGCCAGGGCAGGAACTATAATTCACCCCTCCACTTT
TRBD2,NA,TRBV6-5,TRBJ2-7,CASSYSLAGGYEQYF,TGTGCCAGCAGTTACTCCCTAGCGGGGGGATACGAGCAGTACTTC
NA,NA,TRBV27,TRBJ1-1,CASSLAGEDFF,TGTGCCAGCAGTTTAGCGGGTGAGGATTTCTTT
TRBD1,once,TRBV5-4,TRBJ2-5,CASGRQQGAQETQYF,TGTGCCAGCGGCCGTCAACAGGGGGCCCAAGAGACCCAGTACTTC
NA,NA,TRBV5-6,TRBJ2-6,CASSYIFDRSGANVLTF,TGTGCCAGCAGCTACATTTTTGACAGGTCTGGGGCCAACGTCCTGACTTTC
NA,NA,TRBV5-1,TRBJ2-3,CASSLVPGIVTDTQYF,TGCGCCAGCAGCTTGGTGCCAGGGATAGTCACAGATACGCAGTATTTT
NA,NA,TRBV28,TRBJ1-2,CASSFGQHHVPYGYTF,TGTGCCAGCAGTTTTGGGCAGCACCACGTCCCCTATGGCTACACCTTC